This entry lists 13 T cell receptor beta chains sequenced from one sample in a study of T cell responses to AZD1222 COVID-19 vaccine. The table came from immunoSEQ multiplex PCR; TCRdb's copy has only in-frame clones and leaves some out. This sample carries tens of thousands of clones, 80% of them seen once, and the ten largest clones take around 15%. The starting material was peripheral blood, obtained 28 days after the second AZD1222 dose. The origin of the receptors is an adult who received the AZD1222 COVID-19 vaccine.

This clone has only a few counts. V and J are TRBV27 and TRBJ1-2; the D gene is possibly TRBD1 (6 bases). Trimming pared 10 bases from V and 8 bases from J, leaving 23 bases between. The CDR3 loop spans 14 amino acids. Germline-derived CDR1 and CDR2 are MNHEY and SMNVEV (reference sequence). The CDR3 here is CANHQGRDVGGYTF. The DNA for the CDR3 is TGTGCCAACCATCAGGGGCGGGACGTCGGAGGCTACACCTTC.

The chain carries TRBV27 and TRBJ1-2; a weak D match, TRBD1 (6 bases). CDR1 and CDR2 (germline): MNHEY, SMNVEV (reference sequence). The CDR3 spans 13 residues. V dropped 4 bases and J dropped 6 bases, with 12 bases sitting between them. The CDR3, as DNA: TGTGCCAGCAGTTACAGGGACCTTAATGGCTACACCTTC. As protein: CASSYRDLNGYTF.

The V call is TRBV20-1, the J call TRBJ1-2; possible D gene TRBD1, 6 bases. Trimming took off 3 bases at V and 6 bases at J, with 11 bases between the two ends. The CDR3 spans 12 residues. Germline CDR1 and CDR2: DFQATT and SNEGSKA (reference sequence). The CDR3 reads CSASTGSDGYTF. The CDR3 nucleotides read TGCAGTGCTAGTACAGGGTCGGATGGCTACACCTTC.

The rearrangement joins TRBV7-2 to TRBJ1-2; D unclear. CDR3 size: 17 residues. CDR1 is SGHTA and CDR2 is FQGNSA in the germline V gene. The germline V and J ends were trimmed by 3 bases and 6 bases, with 23 bases remaining between them. CDR3 residues: CASSFDPPSGIWNGYTF. The CDR3 DNA reads as TGTGCCAGCAGCTTCGACCCCCCTAGTGGGATTTGGAATGGCTACACCTTC.

This clone counts as large. V and J are TRBV7-9 and TRBJ2-7, with D perhaps given as TRBD1 or TRBD2 (5 bases each). This CDR3 is 16 amino acids long. V lost 1 base and J lost 4, with 17 bases in between. CDR1 is SEHNR, CDR2 FQNEAQ, per germline (reference sequence). Written as DNA, the CDR3 is TGTGCCAGCAGCTTAGAGTCGGGGCCCCGACCTTACGAGCAGTACTTC. Encoded protein: CASSLESGPRPYEQYF. The whole variable domain, remainder taken from reference TRBV7-9 and TRBJ2-7, is DTGVSQNPRHKITKRGQNVTFRCDPISEHNRLYWYRQTLGQGPEFLTYFQNEAQLEKSRLLSDRFSAERPKGSFSTLEIQRTEQGDSAMYLCASSLESGPRPYEQYFGPGTRLTVT.

J is TRBJ1-5 and V is TRBV10-3, with 7 nucleotides matching TRBD1. V shed 4 bases, J shed 0 bases, and the junction held 3 bases outside the gene matches. Germline V lookup: CDR1 ENHRY, CDR2 SYGVKD. The CDR3 totals 15 residues. The CDR3 DNA reads TGTGCCATCAGTGGGACAGGATCTAGCAATCAGCCCCAGCATTTT. Its translation: CAISGTGSSNQPQHF.

This clone appeared a few times. The chain carries TRBV5-5 and TRBJ1-1; the match to TRBD1 covers 9 bases. The CDR3 totals 16 residues. From germline, CDR1 is SGHKS and CDR2 YYEKEE (reference sequence). Trimming removed 3 bases from V and 6 bases from J; junction bases left unmatched: 12. DNA for the CDR3: TGTGCCAGCAGCTCCTTACCGGGACAGGGCCTTCCTGAAGCTTTCTTT. It is translated as CASSSLPGQGLPEAFF.

The gene calls are TRBV28 and TRBJ1-4, with D possibly matching TRBD1 (5 bases). Trimming shortened V by 10 bases and J by 4 bases, and 16 bases separated the two germline ends. CDR1 MDHEN and CDR2 SYDVKM come from the germline V gene. The CDR3 has 14 residues. CDR3 nucleotides: TGTGCCACAAAGTTGGACAAGGATAATGAAAAACTGTTTTTT. This encodes CATKLDKDNEKLFF.

J is TRBJ2-1 and V is TRBV10-2; D tentatively fits TRBD1 or TRBD2 (5 bases each). Germline lookup yields CDR1 WSHSY and CDR2 SAAADI. The V end was cut by 7 bases, the J end by 2 bases, with 24 bases between. The CDR3 is 18 residues long. The CDR3: CASTTGLKKWGTYNEQFF. CDR3 in DNA: TGCGCCAGCACCACCGGGCTAAAAAAATGGGGGACCTACAATGAGCAGTTCTTC.

V and J are TRBV3-1 (or the pseudogene TRBV3-2) and TRBJ2-2; possible D gene TRBD1, 7 bases. Germline CDR1 and CDR2: LGHDT and YNNKEL (reference sequence). CDR3 size: 16 residues. Trimming shortened V by 5 bases and J by 4 bases, and 17 bases separated the two germline ends. The CDR3 is CASSTSPGGSTGELFF. CDR3 sequence (DNA): TGTGCCAGCAGCACTTCCCCAGGGGGGTCCACCGGGGAGCTGTTTTTT.

This chain uses TRBV28 with TRBJ1-5, with TRBD1 as a possible D gene (5 bases). Germline values: CDR1 MDHEN, CDR2 SYDVKM. The CDR3 covers 14 residues. The V and J ends lost 5 bases and 0 bases respectively, with 8 bases between them. In DNA form, the CDR3 reads TGTGCCAGCAGTAGGGACCCTAGCAATCAGCCCCAGCATTTT. As protein: CASSRDPSNQPQHF.

This chain links TRBV9 with TRBJ1-3; D gene uncertain. Between the trimmed V and J ends, which lost 0 bases and 3 bases, there was a span of 10 bases. Germline CDR1 reads SGDLS; CDR2 reads YYNGEE. The CDR3 length is 15 residues. CDR3 sequence (DNA): TGTGCCAGCAGCGTAGAGGCAGGCCTTGGAAACACCATATATTTT. Translation gives CASSVEAGLGNTIYF.

This chain uses TRBV29-1 with TRBJ1-4; no clear D gene. This CDR3 is 13 amino acids long. V lost 2 bases and J 6 bases, leaving 10 bases between the germline ends. Germline CDR1 reads SQVTM; CDR2 reads ANQGSEA. CDR3 sequence reads: CSVELGSDEKLFF. CDR3 nucleotides: TGCAGCGTTGAACTGGGTTCAGATGAAAAACTGTTTTTT.